This T cell receptor beta chain was identified during a study of beta chain features in type 1 diabetes. This clone was found a few times. Antigen unknown. Findings of the study overall: Patients showed naive, central memory and Treg TCRB repertoires that appeared more similar than those of healthy donors.

The isolated RNA, all of it, was reverse transcribed, so expressed TCRB transcripts were what got sequenced. Some clones are missing from TCRdb's copy, which holds only in-frame ones; the method was immunoSEQ multiplex PCR. The table has under 950,000 clones, roughly 16% seen once. The receptor was isolated from a woman under 30 in good health. Sample: naive CD4+ T cells from blood.

The CDR3, as DNA: TGTGCCAGCAGTACCCGGGGGACCTACGAGCAGTACTTC. Protein product: CASSTRGTYEQYF. V gene TRBV5-4 combines with J gene TRBJ2-7, with D maybe TRBD2 (6 bases). V shed 5 bases and J shed 2 bases, with 11 bases lying between them. Germline lookup yields CDR1 SGHNT and CDR2 YYREEE (reference sequence). The CDR3 contains 13 residues.